One sample yielded the 8 T cell receptor beta chains listed below, sequenced in a study of blood T cell repertoires in COVID-19. Sequencing used immunoSEQ multiplex PCR; TCRdb keeps in-frame clones, though not all of them. The sample lists 130,000 to 150,000 clones, roughly 77% occurring once. Sequencing used peripheral blood. All receptors derive from a woman aged 70-85 years with COVID-19, enrolled during active disease.

For the CDR3, the DNA is TGTGCCAGCAGCTTAGTGGCGGATCAGCCCCAGCATTTT. It yields the protein CASSLVADQPQHF. The chain has TRBV11-2 and TRBJ1-5; D remains unclear. Per germline, CDR1 SGHAT and CDR2 FQNNGV. The CDR3 consists of 13 residues. Trimming stripped 1 base from V and 5 bases from J, with 6 bases between.

The chain is built from TRBV5-1 and TRBJ2-3; 12 nucleotides line up with TRBD1. The V and J ends lost 0 bases and 3 bases, in that order; junction bases with no gene match: 5. Germline V lookup: CDR1 SGHRS, CDR2 YFSETQ. CDR3 length equals 17 residues. This CDR3 is CASSLAPGQGATDTQYF. The CDR3 bases are TGCGCCAGCAGCTTGGCTCCGGGACAGGGGGCGACAGATACGCAGTATTTT. Looking up the rest from reference TRBV5-1 and TRBJ2-3 gives the full variable domain: KAGVTQTPRYLIKTRGQQVTLSCSPISGHRSVSWYQQTPGQGLQFLFEYFSETQRNKGNFPGRFSGRQFSNSRSEMNVSTLELGDSALYLCASSLAPGQGATDTQYFGPGTRLTVL.

The rearrangement joins TRBV14 to TRBJ2-1; 11 bases fit TRBD2. The V gene end was trimmed by 4 bases and the J gene end by 9 bases; junction bases not matched to a gene: 8. This CDR3 comprises 15 residues. The germline V gene encodes CDR1 SGHDN and CDR2 FVKESK. The CDR3 reads CASSPIAGGPGEQFF. The CDR3, as DNA: TGTGCCAGCAGCCCAATAGCGGGGGGGCCTGGTGAGCAGTTCTTC.

This clone was recorded only once. The chain has TRBV7-9 and TRBJ1-1, with 7 bases identical to TRBD1. The J segment lost 1 base and the V segment lost 2 bases, leaving 1 base of the junction unmatched. Germline V gene data show CDR1 as SEHNR and CDR2 as FQNEAQ (reference sequence). This CDR3 is 14 amino acids long. The CDR3 nucleotides read TGTGCCAGCAGCTTAAACAGGGGGAACACTGAAGCTTTCTTT. This codes for CASSLNRGNTEAFF. The full variable domain, its missing parts supplied by reference TRBV7-9 and TRBJ1-1, is DTGVSQNPRHKITKRGQNVTFRCDPISEHNRLYWYRQTLGQGPEFLTYFQNEAQLEKSRLLSDRFSAERPKGSFSTLEIQRTEQGDSAMYLCASSLNRGNTEAFFGQGTRLTVV.

The chain joins TRBV6-5 to TRBJ1-2; 8 bases fit TRBD1. In germline, CDR1 is MNHEY, CDR2 SVGAGI. The CDR3 has 12 amino acids. The V gene end was trimmed by 9 bases and the J gene end by 7 bases; junction bases not matched to a gene: 7. The CDR3 loop reads CASKDRASGYTF. The DNA of the CDR3 is TGTGCCAGTAAGGACAGGGCAAGTGGCTACACCTTC.

This clone was seen just once. The chain uses TRBV28 and TRBJ2-7, with TRBD2 identical over 8 bases. The V gene end was trimmed by 4 bases and the J gene end by 3 bases; junction bases not matched to a gene: 5. Germline assignment: CDR1 MDHEN and CDR2 SYDVKM. The CDR3 totals 14 residues. In nucleotides, the CDR3 is TGTGCCAGCAGTTCGGGGGGGACCCTCTACGAGCAGTACTTC. It yields the protein CASSSGGTLYEQYF.

The genes are TRBV28 and TRBJ2-1; 14 positions match TRBD2. After removal of 6 bases from V and 8 bases from J, the junction contained 12 bases not matched to a gene. CDR3 length: 17 amino acids. The germline V gene encodes CDR1 MDHEN and CDR2 SYDVKM. CDR3 sequence: CASSSGTSGGLRYEQFF. The CDR3 nucleotides read TGTGCCAGCAGCAGCGGGACTAGCGGGGGTTTAAGGTATGAGCAGTTCTTC.

The gene calls are TRBV7-9 and TRBJ2-7, with unresolved D. CDR1 is SEHNR, CDR2 FQNEAQ, per germline (reference sequence). Trimming pared 0 bases from V and 7 bases from J, leaving 13 bases between. The CDR3 consists of 14 residues. This CDR3 reads CASSLASGVWEQYF. CDR3 bases: TGTGCCAGCAGCTTAGCGTCCGGTGTGTGGGAGCAGTACTTC.